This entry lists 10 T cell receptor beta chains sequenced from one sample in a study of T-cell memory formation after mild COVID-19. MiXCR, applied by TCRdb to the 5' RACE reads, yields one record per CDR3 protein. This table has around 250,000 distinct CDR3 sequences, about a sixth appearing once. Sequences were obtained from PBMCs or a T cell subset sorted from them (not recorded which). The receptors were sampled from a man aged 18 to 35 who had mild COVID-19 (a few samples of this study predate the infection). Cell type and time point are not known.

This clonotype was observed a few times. The CDR3 loop reads CAITGQANTGELFF. The CDR3, as DNA: TGTGCCATCACTGGACAGGCGAACACCGGGGAGCTGTTTTTT. J is TRBJ2-2 and V is TRBV10-3, with 7 nucleotides matching TRBD1. This CDR3 has 14 residues. J lost 0 bases, V lost 7 bases, and 2 bases had no gene match. Germline V gene sequence: CDR1 ENHRY, CDR2 SYGVKD.

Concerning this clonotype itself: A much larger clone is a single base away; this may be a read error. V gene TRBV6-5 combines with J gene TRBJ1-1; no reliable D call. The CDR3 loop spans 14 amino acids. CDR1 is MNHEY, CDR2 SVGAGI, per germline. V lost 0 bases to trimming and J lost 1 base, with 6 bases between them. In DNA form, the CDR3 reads TGTGCCAGCAGTTACTCGTGGGGGAACACTGAAGCTTTCTTT. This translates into CASSYSWGNTEAFF.

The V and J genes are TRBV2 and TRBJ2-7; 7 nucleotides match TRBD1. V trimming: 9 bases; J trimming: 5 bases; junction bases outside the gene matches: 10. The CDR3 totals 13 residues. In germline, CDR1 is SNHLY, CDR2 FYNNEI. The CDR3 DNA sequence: TGTGCCAGTTGGAAGGGGGCCGGCGACGAGCAGTACTTC. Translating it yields CASWKGAGDEQYF.

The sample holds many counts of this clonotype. CDR3 residues: CMVTNTEAFF. CDR3 DNA: TGCATGGTTACGAACACTGAAGCTTTCTTT. This sequence joins TRBV29-1 and TRBJ1-1, with D unclear. CDR1 and CDR2 from the germline V gene are SQVTM and ANQGSEA. CDR3 length: 10 residues.

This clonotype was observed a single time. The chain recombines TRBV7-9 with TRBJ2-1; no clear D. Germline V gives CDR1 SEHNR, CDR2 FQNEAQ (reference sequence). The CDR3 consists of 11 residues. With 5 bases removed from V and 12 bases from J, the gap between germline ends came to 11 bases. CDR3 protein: CASSHNERQFF. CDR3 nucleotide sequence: TGTGCCAGCAGCCACAATGAGCGGCAGTTCTTC.

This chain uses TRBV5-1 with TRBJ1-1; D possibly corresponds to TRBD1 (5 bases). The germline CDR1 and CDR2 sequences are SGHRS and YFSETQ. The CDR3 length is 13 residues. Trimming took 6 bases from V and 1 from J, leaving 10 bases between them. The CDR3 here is CASNNGGNTEAFF. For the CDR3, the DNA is TGCGCCAGCAACAACGGGGGGAACACTGAAGCTTTCTTT.

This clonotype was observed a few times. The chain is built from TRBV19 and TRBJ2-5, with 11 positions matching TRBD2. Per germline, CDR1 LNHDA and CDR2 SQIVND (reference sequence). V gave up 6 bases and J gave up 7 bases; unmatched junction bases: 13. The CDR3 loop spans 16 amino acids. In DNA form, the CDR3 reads TGTGCCAGTAGCTACACCTATAGCGGGGGGGCCGGGACCCAGTACTTC. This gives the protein CASSYTYSGGAGTQYF.

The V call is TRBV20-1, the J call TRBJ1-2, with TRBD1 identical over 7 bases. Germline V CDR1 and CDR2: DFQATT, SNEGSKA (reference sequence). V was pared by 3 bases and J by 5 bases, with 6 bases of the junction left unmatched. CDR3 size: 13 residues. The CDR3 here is CSASVGGWYGYTF. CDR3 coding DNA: TGCAGTGCTAGTGTAGGGGGCTGGTATGGCTACACCTTC.

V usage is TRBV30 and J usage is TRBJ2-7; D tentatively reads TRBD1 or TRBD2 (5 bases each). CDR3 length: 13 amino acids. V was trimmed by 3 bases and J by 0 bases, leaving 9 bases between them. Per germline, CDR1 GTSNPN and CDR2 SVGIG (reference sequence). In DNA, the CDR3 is TGTGCCTGGAGGCCGGGGCTCTCCTACGAGCAGTACTTC. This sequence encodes CAWRPGLSYEQYF.

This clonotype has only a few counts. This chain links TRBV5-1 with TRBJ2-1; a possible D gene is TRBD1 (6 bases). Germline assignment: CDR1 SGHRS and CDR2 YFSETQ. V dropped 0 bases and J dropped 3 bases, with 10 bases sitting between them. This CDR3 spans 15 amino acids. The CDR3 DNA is TGCGCCAGCAGCTTGGATACAGGGCTCTACAATGAGCAGTTCTTC. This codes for CASSLDTGLYNEQFF.